This T cell receptor (beta chain) was retrieved from a study of blood T cells in healthy people across ages (dated by TCRdb to between 2014 and 2017). With respect to the entire study: In model experiments, template switching captured roughly one uniquely barcoded TCR beta cDNA molecule for every two T cells. To track age-related changes in TCR beta repertoire diversity, the study relied on deep sequencing normalized with unique cDNA molecular identifiers. Donors were grouped into four age groups: young (average roughly 15 years), middle-aged (approximately 41), aged (about 60) and long-lived (over 80). To avoid experimental bias, donors of different ages were spread randomly across the sequencing lanes. For two donors (one aged 18 to 30 and one aged 80 or older), the study analyzed two additional independent replicas of 1 million unique cDNA reads from the same blood draw. Paper-wide results and their limitations: The long-lived group showed more naive CD4+ T cells, fewer expanded clones and increased TCR diversity than the aged group, suggesting age selection. The percentage of naive T cells measured by flow cytometry correlated strongly with observed TCR beta diversity. Bulk unsorted PBMC profiling prevented conclusive comparison of naive and antigen-experienced compartments. Donor CMV infection status was unknown, potentially confounding age-related changes in expanded clonotypes. Observed TCR beta diversity per million T cells fell roughly linearly with age, and a significant reduction was already apparent by age approximately 41. Estimates of total diversity from one million sequenced T cells were regarded as lower bounds and underestimates.

Points on this clonotype: No cognate antigen has been identified for it. Base quality data are lacking; no much larger clone is found one base away.

Trimming removed 3 bases from V and 3 bases from J; the gene matches leave 4 bases unexplained. Via the germline V gene, CDR1 is SGHTA and CDR2 FQGNSA. The CDR3 runs 14 residues from the cysteine to the phenylalanine. Only the CDR3 DNA stays, 42 bases, in frame from base 1. The donors were 40 or so Caucasian individuals from Russia, aged 6 to 90 years, who were systemically healthy. Ten milliliters of peripheral blood were drawn from each donor into EDTA-treated Vacutainer tubes. Ficoll-Paque density-gradient centrifugation was used to isolate PBMCs, with at least 7 million obtained per sample. Total RNA, at least 6 micrograms per sample, was extracted from PBMCs with Trizol reagent. For every donor, flow cytometry on a PBMC aliquot measured the percentage of naive CD45RAhigh/CD27high T cells. Library preparation employed 5' RACE. Sequencing took place on an Illumina HiSeq 2500. A second PCR of roughly 6 to 11 cycles was run with a J-beta primer mix and a sample-barcoded 5' primer. A template-switch 5' adaptor carrying 12 random nucleotides introduced a unique molecular identifier onto each TCR beta cDNA molecule. At least 2.5 million CDR3-containing paired-end reads were obtained from each sample. All of the RNA was converted into first-strand cDNA using the Mint cDNA synthesis kit, with a TRBC-specific oligonucleotide serving as the primer. After uracil-DNA glycosylase treatment, a first 18-cycle PCR used universal primers M1SS and BC2_uni_R on all cDNA. In the authors' own workflow: Each sample was normalized by randomly selecting 1 million high-quality reads, each carrying a distinct molecular identifier. Instead of being binned into consensus sequences, reads that shared molecular identifiers were thrown out. CDR3 identification, clonotype clustering and error correction used MiTCR with a Q25 quality threshold and the strictest error-elimination algorithm. A nonparametric unseen species model using Euler transformation provided a lower-bound estimate of total TCR beta diversity. TCRdb's own reprocessing of the public reads used fastp at Q25 and MiXCR and kept productive beta chains. Identical CDR3 protein sequences are pooled into one entry, listed with their most common genes and DNA. For this entry, the V and J calls and clone size follow TCRdb and not the study's own pipeline. Here the sample has about 1.5 million distinct CDR3 sequences; around 42% occur a single time. The biggest ten clones account for under 8% of the sample.

The sequenced sample consisted of blood. Recombination connected TRBV7-2 to TRBJ1-1; 7 middle bases align to TRBD1. The receptor's source is a woman aged 18-30 years in good health. Here is the DNA: TGTGCCAGCAGCTTTCTGACAGGGCACACTGAAGCTTTCTTT. It codes for CASSFLTGHTEAFF. The reference TRBV7-2 and TRBJ1-1 proteins fill in what lies around the CDR3, so the full variable domain reads GAGVSQSPSNKVTEKGKDVELRCDPISGHTALYWYRQSLGQGLEFLIYFQGNSAPDKSGLPSDRFSAERTGGSVSTLTIQRTQQEDSAVYLCASSFLTGHTEAFFGQGTRLTVV.